This note documents a single T cell receptor beta chain sequence. The protocol was immunoSEQ multiplex PCR, while the TCRdb copy is restricted to in-frame clones and leaves out a portion. Of around 34,000 clones in the sample, 90% were seen once. The CDR3 has 18 amino acids. V lost 3 bases and J lost 0; bases outside the gene matches: 12. Per the germline V gene, CDR1 is SGDLS and CDR2 is YYNGEE. The data derive from a study of T cell changes during pregnancy in multiple sclerosis. V usage is TRBV9 and J usage is TRBJ1-1, with 9 bases fitting TRBD1. The sample here was CD8+ T cells from peripheral blood mononuclear cells, taken before pregnancy. The receptor was derived from a female donor with multiple sclerosis, enrolled in a pregnancy study. The CDR3 sequence: CASSDEDRGPFLNTEAFF. CDR3 bases: TGTGCCAGCAGCGATGAGGACAGGGGACCCTTCCTGAACACTGAAGCTTTCTTT. Complete variable domain (other parts from reference TRBV9 and TRBJ1-1): DSGVTQTPKHLITATGQRVTLRCSPRSGDLSVYWYQQSLDQGLQFLIQYYNGEERAKGNILERFSAQQFPDLHSELNLSSLELGDSALYFCASSDEDRGPFLNTEAFFGQGTRLTVV.